This T cell receptor beta chain was recovered during a study of Ad26.COV2.S vaccination and SARS-CoV-2 variants. As for the study in general: By the intramuscular route, Ad26.COV2.S was given once, or twice 56 days apart.

In the case of this clone: Its antigen is currently unknown.

Here immunoSEQ multiplex PCR was the method, and the copy in TCRdb shows in-frame clones only, minus some. The sample has 380,000 or so clones; under 90% are singletons. Sample treatment: about 20 received Ad26.COV2.S at low or high dose, single or two shots; about 5 received placebo; per-sample allocation not given. At day 63 after the first vaccine or placebo injection, samples were drawn. Study findings and constraints: In TCR breadth and depth analyses, total T cell responses may have been underestimated. With respect to non-spike TCR breadth, vaccine and placebo recipients were similar. Placebo recipients showed lower spike-specific TCR breadth than vaccinees.

The CDR3 has 14 residues. V gave up 6 bases and J gave up 3 bases, with 14 bases separating them. The V gene's germline CDR1 is SGHTA and CDR2 FQGNSA. The chain combines TRBV7-2 with TRBJ1-2; the D gene is possibly TRBD1 (5 bases). This material consisted of peripheral blood, taken in a trial of Ad26.COV2.S vaccine versus placebo. The clonotype originates from a person between 18 and 65 years old who received the Ad26.COV2.S COVID-19 vaccine or a placebo. The CDR3 region is CASRERQGYYGYTF. CDR3 DNA sequence: TGTGCCAGCAGAGAACGTCAGGGTTACTATGGCTACACCTTC.